This TCR beta chain was documented in a study of regulatory T cells in long-lasting Graves disease. Germline V gene sequence: CDR1 SGHVS, CDR2 FNYEAQ. V gave up 1 base and J gave up 6 bases, with 9 bases separating them. The CDR3 runs 14 residues. Overall study findings and caveats: TRBV28 was favored in persistent disease, as were TRBJ1-2 and TRBJ2-5.

This clonotype showed up many times. Antigen specificity is unknown. Time point reported: newly diagnosed GD, antithyroid drugs for less than 3 months. Following extraction of RNA from PBMCs, that RNA was used to make the TCR library. iRepertoire HTBI primers and Arm-PCR of CDR3 regions built TCR beta libraries. MiXCR was run by TCRdb on the multiplex PCR reads, yielding one entry per CDR3 protein. This repertoire shows under 500,000 distinct CDR3 sequences, about 17% found once; its top ten account for about 10%. The data were also submitted as part of a second study, on T cells in Graves' hyperthyroidism and ophthalmopathy. As that report states: The HTBI set primed first-round TCR CDR3 RT-PCR.

The sequenced sample was peripheral blood mononuclear cells (PBMCs), obtained at new diagnosis, from a patient treated with antithyroid drugs. This clonotype originated in a woman in her 30s with Graves disease. This chain connects TRBV7-6 to TRBJ2-2; TRBD2 is a possible D gene (5 bases). The CDR3 reads CASSLVLDSGELFF. CDR3 bases: TGTGCCAGCAGCTTAGTTTTGGACTCCGGGGAGCTGTTTTTT.